This paragraph reports one T cell receptor (beta chain). Its antigen remains unknown. The V and J ends lost 5 bases and 0 bases, in that order; junction bases with no gene match: 3. Germline V CDR1 and CDR2: SGHNT, YENEEA. The CDR3 has 15 amino acids. This sample was taken from a study of lymphopenia after photon versus proton radiotherapy. Study-wide points: Post-nadir TCR diversity decline inversely tracked overall survival among those who died. After the lymphocyte nadir, photon-treated repertoires showed oligoclonal expansion, especially of CD8+ Temra cells.

Assay used: immunoSEQ multiplex PCR; TCRdb lists only in-frame clones, some missing. The sample shows fewer than 20,000 clones, approximately 90% of them seen only once. This chain connects TRBV11-3 to TRBJ2-3; TRBD2 matches 9 bases. This specimen consisted of peripheral blood, obtained from a patient treated with proton-based radiotherapy. The clonotype comes from a man in his 70s with pancreatic cancer. The CDR3 bases are TGTGCCAGCAGCCCGGGACTAGCTAGCACAGATACGCAGTATTTT. Amino acids: CASSPGLASTDTQYF.